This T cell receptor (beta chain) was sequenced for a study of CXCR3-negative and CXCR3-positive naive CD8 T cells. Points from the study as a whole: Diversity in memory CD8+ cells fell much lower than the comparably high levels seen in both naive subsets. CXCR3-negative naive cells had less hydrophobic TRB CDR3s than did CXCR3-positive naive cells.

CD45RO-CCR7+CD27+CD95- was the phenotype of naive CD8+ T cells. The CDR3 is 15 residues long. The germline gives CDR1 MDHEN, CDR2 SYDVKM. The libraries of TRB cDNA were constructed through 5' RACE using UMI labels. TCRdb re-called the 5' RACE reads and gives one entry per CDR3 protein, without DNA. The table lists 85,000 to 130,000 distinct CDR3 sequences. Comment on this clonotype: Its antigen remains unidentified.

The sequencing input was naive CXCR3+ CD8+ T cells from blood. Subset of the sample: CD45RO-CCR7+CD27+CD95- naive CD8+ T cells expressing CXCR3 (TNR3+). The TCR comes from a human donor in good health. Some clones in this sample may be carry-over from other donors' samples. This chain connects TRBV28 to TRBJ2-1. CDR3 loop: CASGLYEPSYNEQFF.